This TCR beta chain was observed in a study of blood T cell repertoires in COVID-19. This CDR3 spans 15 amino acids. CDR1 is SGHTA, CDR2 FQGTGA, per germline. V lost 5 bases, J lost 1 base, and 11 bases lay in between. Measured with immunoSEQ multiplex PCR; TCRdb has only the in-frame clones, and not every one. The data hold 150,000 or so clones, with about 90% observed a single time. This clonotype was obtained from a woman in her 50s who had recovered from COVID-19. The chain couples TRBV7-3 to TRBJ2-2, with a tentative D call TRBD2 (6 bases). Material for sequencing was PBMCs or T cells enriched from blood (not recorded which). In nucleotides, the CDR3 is TGTGCCAGCAGCCCAGGGACTGGGAACACCGGGGAGCTGTTTTTT. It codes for CASSPGTGNTGELFF.